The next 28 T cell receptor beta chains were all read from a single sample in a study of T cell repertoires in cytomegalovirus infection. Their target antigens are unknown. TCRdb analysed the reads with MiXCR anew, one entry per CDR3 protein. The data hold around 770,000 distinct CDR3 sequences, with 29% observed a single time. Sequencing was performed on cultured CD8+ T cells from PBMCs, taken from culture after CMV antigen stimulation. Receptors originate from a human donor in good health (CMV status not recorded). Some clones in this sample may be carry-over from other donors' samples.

CDR3 nucleotide sequence: TGTGCCAGCAGTTGGAACCCACGGACCATAGAGCAGTACTTC. Its translation is CASSWNPRTIEQYF. This chain uses TRBV27 with TRBJ2-7; D not certain. V lost 4 bases and J 7 bases, leaving 17 bases between the germline ends. Per germline, CDR1 MNHEY and CDR2 SMNVEV (reference sequence). This CDR3 is 14 amino acids long.

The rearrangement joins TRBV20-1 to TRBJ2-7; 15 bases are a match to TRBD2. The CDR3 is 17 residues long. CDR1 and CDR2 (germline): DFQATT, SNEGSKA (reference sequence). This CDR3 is CTGEGLAGGTISYEQYV. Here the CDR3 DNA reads TGCACGGGAGAAGGACTAGCGGGGGGGACGATTTCCTACGAGCAGTACGTC.

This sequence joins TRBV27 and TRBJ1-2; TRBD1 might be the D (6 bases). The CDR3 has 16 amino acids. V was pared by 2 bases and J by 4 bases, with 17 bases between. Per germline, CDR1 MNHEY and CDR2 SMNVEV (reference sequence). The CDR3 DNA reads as TGTGCCAGCAGTTTAGTAGGGACAACGGCAAGCTATGGCTACACCTTC. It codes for CASSLVGTTASYGYTF.

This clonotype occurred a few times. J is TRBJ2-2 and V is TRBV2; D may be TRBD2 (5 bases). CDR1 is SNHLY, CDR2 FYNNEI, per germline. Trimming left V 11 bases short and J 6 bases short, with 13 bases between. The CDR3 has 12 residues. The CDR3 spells CASPRGSGELFF. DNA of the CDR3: TGTGCCTCCCCCCGAGGGTCCGGGGAGCTGTTTTTT.

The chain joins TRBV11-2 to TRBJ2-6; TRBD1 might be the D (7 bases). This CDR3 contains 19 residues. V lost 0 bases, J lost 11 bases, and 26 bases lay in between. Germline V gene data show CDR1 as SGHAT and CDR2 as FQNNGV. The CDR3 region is CASSLEVFGGATGVDVLTF. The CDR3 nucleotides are TGTGCCAGCAGCTTAGAGGTGTTCGGAGGGGCCACAGGGGTCGACGTCCTGACTTTC.

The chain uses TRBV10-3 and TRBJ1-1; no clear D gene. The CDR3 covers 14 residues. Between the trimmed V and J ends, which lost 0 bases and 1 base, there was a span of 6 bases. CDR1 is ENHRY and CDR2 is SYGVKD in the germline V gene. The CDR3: CAISESWANTEAFF. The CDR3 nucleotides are TGTGCCATCAGTGAGTCTTGGGCGAACACTGAAGCTTTCTTT.

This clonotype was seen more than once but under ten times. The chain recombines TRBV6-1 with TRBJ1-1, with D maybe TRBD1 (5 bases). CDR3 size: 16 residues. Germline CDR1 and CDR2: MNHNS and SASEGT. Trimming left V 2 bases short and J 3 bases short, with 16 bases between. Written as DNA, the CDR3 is TGTGCCAGCAGTGAAATGGGATTGGGGGAGGACACTGAAGCTTTCTTT. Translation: CASSEMGLGEDTEAFF.

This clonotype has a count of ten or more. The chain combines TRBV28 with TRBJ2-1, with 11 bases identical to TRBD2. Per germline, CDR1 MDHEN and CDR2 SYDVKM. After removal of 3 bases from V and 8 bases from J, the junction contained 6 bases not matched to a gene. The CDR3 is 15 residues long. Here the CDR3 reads CASSFGTSGGYEQFF. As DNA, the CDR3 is TGTGCCAGCAGTTTTGGTACTAGCGGGGGATATGAGCAGTTCTTC.

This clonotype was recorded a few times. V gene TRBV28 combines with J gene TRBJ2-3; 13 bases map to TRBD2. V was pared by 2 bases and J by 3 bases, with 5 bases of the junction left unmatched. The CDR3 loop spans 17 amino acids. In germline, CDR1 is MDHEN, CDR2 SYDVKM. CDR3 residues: CASSLATSGGATDTQYF. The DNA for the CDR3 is TGTGCCAGCAGTTTAGCCACTAGCGGGGGGGCGACAGATACGCAGTATTTT.

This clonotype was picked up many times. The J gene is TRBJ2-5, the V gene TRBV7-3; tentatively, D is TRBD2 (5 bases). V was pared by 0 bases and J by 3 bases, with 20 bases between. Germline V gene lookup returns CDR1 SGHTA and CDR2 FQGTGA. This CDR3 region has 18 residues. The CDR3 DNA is TGTGCCAGCAGCTTAACGTTCGGCGGTGACGGGGAAAAAGAGACCCAGTACTTC. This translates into CASSLTFGGDGEKETQYF.

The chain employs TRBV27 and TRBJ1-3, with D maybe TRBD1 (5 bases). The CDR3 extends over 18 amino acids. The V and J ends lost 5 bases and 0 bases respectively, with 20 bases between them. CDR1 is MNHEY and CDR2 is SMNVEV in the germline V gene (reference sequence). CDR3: CASSLTGTIWGSGNTIYF. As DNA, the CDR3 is TGTGCCAGCAGTCTCACCGGGACTATTTGGGGCTCTGGAAACACCATATATTTT.

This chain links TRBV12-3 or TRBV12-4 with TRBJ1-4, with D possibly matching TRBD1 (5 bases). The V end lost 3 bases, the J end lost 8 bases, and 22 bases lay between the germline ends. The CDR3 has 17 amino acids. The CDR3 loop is CASSFSPGREYEEKLFF. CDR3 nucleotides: TGTGCCAGCAGTTTCTCCCCGGGCAGGGAGTATGAAGAAAAACTGTTTTTT.

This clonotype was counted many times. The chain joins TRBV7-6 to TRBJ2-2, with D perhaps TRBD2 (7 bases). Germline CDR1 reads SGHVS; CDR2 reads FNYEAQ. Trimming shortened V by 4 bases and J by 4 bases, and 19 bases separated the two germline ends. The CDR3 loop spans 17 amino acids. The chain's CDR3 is CASSWRLGGAGTGELFF. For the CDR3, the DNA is TGTGCCAGCAGCTGGAGGCTGGGGGGGGCTGGCACCGGGGAGCTGTTTTTT.

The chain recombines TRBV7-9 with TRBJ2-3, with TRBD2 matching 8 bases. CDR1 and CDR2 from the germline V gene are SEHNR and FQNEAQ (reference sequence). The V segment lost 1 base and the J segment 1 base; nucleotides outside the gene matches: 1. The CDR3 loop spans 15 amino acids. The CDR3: CASSLVSGGTDTQYF. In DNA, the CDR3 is TGTGCCAGCAGCTTAGTTAGCGGGGGCACAGATACGCAGTATTTT.

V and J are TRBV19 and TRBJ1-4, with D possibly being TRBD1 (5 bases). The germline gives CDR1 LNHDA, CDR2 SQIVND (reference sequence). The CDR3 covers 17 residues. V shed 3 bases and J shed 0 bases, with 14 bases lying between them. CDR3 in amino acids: CASSIGALRTTNEKLFF. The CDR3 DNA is TGTGCCAGTAGTATCGGGGCCCTCAGGACAACTAATGAAAAACTGTTTTTT. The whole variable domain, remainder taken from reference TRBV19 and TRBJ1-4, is DGGITQSPKYLFRKEGQNVTLSCEQNLNHDAMYWYRQDPGQGLRLIYYSQIVNDFQKGDIAEGYSVSREKKESFPLTVTSAQKNPTAFYLCASSIGALRTTNEKLFFGSGTQLSVL.

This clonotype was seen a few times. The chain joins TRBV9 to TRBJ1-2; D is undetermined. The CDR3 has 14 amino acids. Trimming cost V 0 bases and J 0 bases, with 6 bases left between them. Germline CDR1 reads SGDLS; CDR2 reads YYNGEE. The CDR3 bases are TGTGCCAGCAGCGTAGCTAGCACTAACTATGGCTACACCTTC. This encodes CASSVASTNYGYTF.

The CDR3 reads CASIASGGFTDTQYF. The CDR3 DNA is TGTGCCAGCATTGCTAGCGGGGGGTTCACAGATACGCAGTATTTT. The chain recombines TRBV19 with TRBJ2-3; 11 bases agree with TRBD2. The CDR3 totals 15 residues. The V gene end was trimmed by 9 bases and the J gene end by 2 bases; junction bases not matched to a gene: 7. CDR1 is LNHDA and CDR2 is SQIVND in the germline V gene (reference sequence).

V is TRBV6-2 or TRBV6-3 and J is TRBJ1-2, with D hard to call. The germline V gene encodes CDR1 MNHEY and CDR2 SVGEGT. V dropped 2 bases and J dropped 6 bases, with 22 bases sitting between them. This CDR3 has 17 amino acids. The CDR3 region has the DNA TGTGCCAGCAGTTACCCCCCTCAAGTGCGGGGAGGGAATGGCTACACCTTC. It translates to CASSYPPQVRGGNGYTF.

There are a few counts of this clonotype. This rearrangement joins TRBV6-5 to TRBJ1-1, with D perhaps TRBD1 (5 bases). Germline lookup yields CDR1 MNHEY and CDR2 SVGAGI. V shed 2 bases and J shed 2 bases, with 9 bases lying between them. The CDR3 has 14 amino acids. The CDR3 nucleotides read TGTGCCAGCAGTTACGACAGTCCCAACACTGAAGCTTTCTTT. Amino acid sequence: CASSYDSPNTEAFF.

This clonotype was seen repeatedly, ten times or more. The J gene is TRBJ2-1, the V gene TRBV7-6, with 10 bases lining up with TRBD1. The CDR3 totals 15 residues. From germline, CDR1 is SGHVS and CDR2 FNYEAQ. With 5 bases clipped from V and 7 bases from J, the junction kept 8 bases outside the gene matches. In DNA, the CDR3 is TGTGCCAGCAGCGCGACCGGGACAGGGGTGAATGAGCAGTTCTTC. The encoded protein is CASSATGTGVNEQFF.

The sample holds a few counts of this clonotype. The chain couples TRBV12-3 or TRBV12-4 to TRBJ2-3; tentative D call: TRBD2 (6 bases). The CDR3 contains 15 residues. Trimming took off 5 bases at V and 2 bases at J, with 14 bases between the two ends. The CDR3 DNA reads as TGTGCCAGCAGTACCGGGAGCCCCGACACAGATACGCAGTATTTT. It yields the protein CASSTGSPDTDTQYF.

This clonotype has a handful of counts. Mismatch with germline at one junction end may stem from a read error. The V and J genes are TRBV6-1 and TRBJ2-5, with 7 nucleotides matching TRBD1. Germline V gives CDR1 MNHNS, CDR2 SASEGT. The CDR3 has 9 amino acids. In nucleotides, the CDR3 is TGTGCCATCCGACAGGGAACCCACTTC. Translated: CAIRQGTHF.

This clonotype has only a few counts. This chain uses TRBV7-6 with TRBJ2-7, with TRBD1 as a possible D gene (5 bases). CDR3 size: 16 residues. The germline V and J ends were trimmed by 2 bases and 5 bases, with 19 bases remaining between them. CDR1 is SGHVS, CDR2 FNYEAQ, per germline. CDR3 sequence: CASSLSDNPYVDEQYV. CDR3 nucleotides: TGTGCCAGCAGCTTATCGGACAACCCCTACGTGGACGAGCAGTACGTC.

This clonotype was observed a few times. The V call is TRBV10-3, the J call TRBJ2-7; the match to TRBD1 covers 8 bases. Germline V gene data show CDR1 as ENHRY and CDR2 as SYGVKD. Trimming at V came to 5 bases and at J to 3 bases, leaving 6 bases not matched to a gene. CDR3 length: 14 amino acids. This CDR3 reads CAISSPGGGYEQYV. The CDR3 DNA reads TGTGCCATCAGTTCCCCAGGGGGCGGCTACGAGCAGTACGTC.

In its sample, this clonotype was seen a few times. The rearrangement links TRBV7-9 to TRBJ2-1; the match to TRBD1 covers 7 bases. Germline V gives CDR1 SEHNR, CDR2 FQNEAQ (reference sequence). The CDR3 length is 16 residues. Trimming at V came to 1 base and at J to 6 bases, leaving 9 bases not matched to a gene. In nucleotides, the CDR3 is TGTGCCAGCAGCTTAGACCCGGGACAGCCTTTCAATGAGCAGTTCTTC. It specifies CASSLDPGQPFNEQFF.

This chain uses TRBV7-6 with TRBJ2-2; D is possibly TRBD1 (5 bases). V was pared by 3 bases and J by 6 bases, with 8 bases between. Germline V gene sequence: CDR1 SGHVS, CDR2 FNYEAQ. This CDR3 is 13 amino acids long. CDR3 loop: CASSFQGAGELFF. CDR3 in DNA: TGTGCCAGCAGCTTTCAGGGCGCCGGGGAGCTGTTTTTT.

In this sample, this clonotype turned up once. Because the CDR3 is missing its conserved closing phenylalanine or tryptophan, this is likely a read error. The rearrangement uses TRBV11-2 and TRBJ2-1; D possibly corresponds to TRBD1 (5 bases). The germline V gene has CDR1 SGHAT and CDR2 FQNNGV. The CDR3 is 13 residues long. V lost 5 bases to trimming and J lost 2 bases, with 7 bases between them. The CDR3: CASSGAPYNEQFS. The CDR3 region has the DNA TGTGCCAGCAGCGGGGCTCCCTACAATGAGCAGTTCTCC.

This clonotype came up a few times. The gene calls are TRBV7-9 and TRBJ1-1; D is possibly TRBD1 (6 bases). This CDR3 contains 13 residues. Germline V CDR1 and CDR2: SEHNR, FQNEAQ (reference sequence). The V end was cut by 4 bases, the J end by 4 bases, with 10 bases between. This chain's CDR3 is CASSSGQLTEAFF. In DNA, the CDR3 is TGTGCCAGCAGCTCTGGACAGCTCACTGAAGCTTTCTTT. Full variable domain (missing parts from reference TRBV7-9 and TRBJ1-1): DTGVSQNPRHKITKRGQNVTFRCDPISEHNRLYWYRQTLGQGPEFLTYFQNEAQLEKSRLLSDRFSAERPKGSFSTLEIQRTEQGDSAMYLCASSSGQLTEAFFGQGTRLTVV.